This T cell receptor beta chain emerged from a study of Tregs in tolerant kidney transplant recipients. The protocol was immunoSEQ multiplex PCR, while the TCRdb copy is restricted to in-frame clones and leaves out a portion. The sample has about 110,000 clones, about 90% seen once. There are 19 residues in the CDR3. Trimming took 5 bases from V and 2 from J; bases not matched to a gene: 17. Per the germline V gene, CDR1 is PRHDT and CDR2 is FYEKMQ (reference sequence). The receptor comes from a human donor who received a combined kidney and bone marrow transplant. This sequence joins TRBV13 and TRBJ2-3; 9 bases are a match to TRBD2. The material sequenced was CD4+ T cells from blood, taken before the transplant. DNA for the CDR3: TGTGCCAGCAGCCTGAGGTCCTGGGCTAGCGGGGCTTACACAGATACGCAGTATTTT. Residues: CASSLRSWASGAYTDTQYF.